Listed below are T cell receptor beta chains from one sample, sequenced in a study of T cell responses to AZD1222 COVID-19 vaccine. Using immunoSEQ multiplex PCR, the repertoire was profiled, and TCRdb retains in-frame clones only, with some absent. Of 160,000 or so clones in the sample, 85% to 90% were seen once. The sequences come from peripheral blood, collected 28 days after the second AZD1222 dose. The source is an adult who received the AZD1222 COVID-19 vaccine. Each CDR3 is given with its conserved first and last residue. D genes are given only for firm matches. A clone size is listed for some rows: how often the clone was seen (once, few, many), or a class if it is expanded.

size,V,D,J,DNA,CDR3
-,TRBV19,TRBD1,TRBJ1-5,TGTGCCAGTAGTATAGGGACAGGGGGAAAAGGCAATCAGCCCCAGCATTTT,CASSIGTGGKGNQPQHF
-,TRBV7-3,-,TRBJ1-2,TGTGCCAGCAGCTCCTCAGGGGATGTTAACTATGGCTACACCTTC,CASSSSGDVNYGYTF
-,TRBV14,-,TRBJ1-3,TGTGCCAGGGTCCGGAGGCAGCACGTCTCTGGAAACACCATATATTTT,CARVRRQHVSGNTIYF
-,TRBV5-1,-,TRBJ1-2,TGCGCCAGCAGAGCCCCCCAACCGAACTTCTATGGCTACACCTTC,CASRAPQPNFYGYTF
-,TRBV7-7,TRBD2,TRBJ2-1,TGTGCTAGCAGCCAGGGACTAGCGGGAGCTCATGAGCAGTTCTTC,CASSQGLAGAHEQFF
-,TRBV6-5,TRBD2,TRBJ2-3,TGTGCCAGCAGTTACTACGGACTAGCGGAATCAGATACGCAGTATTTT,CASSYYGLAESDTQYF
few,TRBV4-1,-,TRBJ2-5,TGCGCCAGCAGCCAAGAACCCCCCGCCTTTGGACAAGAGACCCAGTACTTC,CASSQEPPAFGQETQYF
once,TRBV5-1,-,TRBJ2-5,TGCGCCAGCAGCACTTGGGGGACGGGGGAGACCCAGTACTTC,CASSTWGTGETQYF
-,TRBV18,-,TRBJ2-5,TGTGCCAGCTCACGAGACAGGGGAGGGAGAGAGACCCAGTACTTC,CASSRDRGGRETQYF
-,TRBV24-1,-,TRBJ1-1,TGTGCCACCAGTGATTTTTGGGGAAGTGAAGCTTTCTTT,CATSDFWGSEAFF
few,TRBV9,TRBD2,TRBJ2-3,TGTGCCAGCAGCAAGTTACGGACTAGCGGGAGGGATACGCAGTATTTT,CASSKLRTSGRDTQYF
-,TRBV19,-,TRBJ2-7,TGTGCCAGTAGTATAGATCAGTTCACCTACGAGCAGTACTTC,CASSIDQFTYEQYF
-,TRBV28,-,TRBJ1-2,TGTGCCAGCAAGAGGGGCGGCGGGGGCTACACCTTC,CASKRGGGGYTF
-,TRBV5-1,-,TRBJ2-3,TGCGCCAGCAGCTTGGAGGGGTCGCATAGGGATACGCAGTATTTT,CASSLEGSHRDTQYF